The text below deals with one T cell receptor (beta chain). The antigen remains unidentified. Sequence at one end of the junction differs from germline and may be a read error. This sample stems from a study of cytomegalovirus exposure and HLA in healthy donors. Study-wide points: In a later analysis, most CMV-associated TCR beta chains appeared HLA-restricted. The authors considered a cluster of highly shared sequence variants likely to be a sequencing artifact. Researchers reported in a later analysis that common viral pathogens appeared linked to several top clusters. In an earlier analysis, about 87% or about 30%: the productive usage of most TCR beta V segments.

The CDR3 length is 14 residues. The germline V gene has CDR1 LGHNT and CDR2 FRNRAP. The PCR contained 60 Vbeta and 13 Jbeta primers. Data came from immunoSEQ multiplex PCR; TCRdb stores just in-frame clones and leaves some out. The sample has about 150,000 clones, nearly 80% seen once. Sequenced: PBMCs. This chain connects TRBV12-5 to TRBJ2-5, with 7 positions matching TRBD2. The source of this sequence is a man between 25 and 39 years old in good health and CMV-seropositive. The CDR3 DNA sequence: TGTACTAGTGGGTGGGGGGGAGACCGAGAGACCCAGTACTTC. Its protein is CTSGWGGDRETQYF. Based on the CDR3 plus reference TRBV12-5 and TRBJ2-5, the full variable domain is DARVTQTPRHKVTEMGQEVTMRCQPILGHNTVFWYRQTMMQGLELLAYFRNRAPLDDSGMPKDRFSAEMPDATLATLKIQPSEPRDSAVYFCTSGWGGDRETQYFGPGTRLLVL.